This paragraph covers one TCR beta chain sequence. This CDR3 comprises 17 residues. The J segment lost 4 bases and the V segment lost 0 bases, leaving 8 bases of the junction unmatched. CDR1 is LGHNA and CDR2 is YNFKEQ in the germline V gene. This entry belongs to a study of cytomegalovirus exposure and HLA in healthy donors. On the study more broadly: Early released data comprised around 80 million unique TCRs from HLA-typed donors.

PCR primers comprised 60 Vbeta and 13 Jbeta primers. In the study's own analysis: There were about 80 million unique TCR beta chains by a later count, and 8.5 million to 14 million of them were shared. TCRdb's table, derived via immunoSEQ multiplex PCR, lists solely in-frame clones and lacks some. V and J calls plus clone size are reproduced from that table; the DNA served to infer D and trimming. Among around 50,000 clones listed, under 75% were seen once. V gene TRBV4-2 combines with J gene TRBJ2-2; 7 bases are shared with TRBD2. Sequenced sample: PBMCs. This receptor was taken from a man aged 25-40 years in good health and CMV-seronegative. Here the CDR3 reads CASSQDLAGVGTGELFF. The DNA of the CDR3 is TGTGCCAGCAGCCAAGATTTGGCGGGAGTAGGCACCGGGGAGCTGTTTTTT.